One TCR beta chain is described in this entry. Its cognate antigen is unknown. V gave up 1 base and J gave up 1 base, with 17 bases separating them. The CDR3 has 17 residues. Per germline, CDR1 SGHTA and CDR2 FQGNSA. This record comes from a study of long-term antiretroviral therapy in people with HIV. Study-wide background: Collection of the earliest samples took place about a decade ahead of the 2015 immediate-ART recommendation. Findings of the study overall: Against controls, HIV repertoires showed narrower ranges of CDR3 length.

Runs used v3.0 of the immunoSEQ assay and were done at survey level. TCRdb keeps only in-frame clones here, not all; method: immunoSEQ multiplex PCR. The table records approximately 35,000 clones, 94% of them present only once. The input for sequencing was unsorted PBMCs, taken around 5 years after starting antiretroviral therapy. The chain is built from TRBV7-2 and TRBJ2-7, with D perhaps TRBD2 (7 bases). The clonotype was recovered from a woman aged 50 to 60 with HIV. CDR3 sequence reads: CASSLDLGGGDSYEQYF. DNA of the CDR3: TGTGCCAGCAGCTTAGACCTTGGAGGGGGGGATTCCTACGAGCAGTACTTC. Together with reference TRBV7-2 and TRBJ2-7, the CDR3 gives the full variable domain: GAGVSQSPSNKVTEKGKDVELRCDPISGHTALYWYRQSLGQGLEFLIYFQGNSAPDKSGLPSDRFSAERTGGSVSTLTIQRTQQEDSAVYLCASSLDLGGGDSYEQYFGPGTRLTVT.